These T cell receptor beta chains were read from a single sample in a study of blood T cell repertoires in COVID-19. Here immunoSEQ multiplex PCR was the method, and the copy in TCRdb shows in-frame clones only, minus some. The table has 490,000 or so clones, around nine tenths seen once. Sequencing used PBMCs or T cells enriched from blood (not recorded which). The source of these receptors is a woman aged 55-69 years who had recovered from COVID-19. Both conserved end residues are part of each CDR3. A D gene is named only where the DNA matches it firmly. The size field is filled for only some rows; it gives once, few, many or a size class.

abundance	v_gene	j_gene	len	d_gene	CDR3aa	CDR3nt
.	TRBV27	TRBJ1-1	13	.	CASSARLNTEAFF	TGTGCCAGCAGTGCGAGATTGAACACTGAAGCTTTCTTT
.	TRBV3-1/TRBV3-2	TRBJ1-6	16	.	CASSPFTGTTNAPLHF	TGTGCCAGCAGCCCATTCACCGGGACAACAAATGCGCCCCTCCACTTT
.	TRBV5-1	TRBJ1-1	15	TRBD1	CASSPQTGVNTEAFF	TGCGCCAGCAGCCCTCAGACAGGGGTGAACACTGAAGCTTTCTTT
.	TRBV3-1/TRBV3-2	TRBJ1-2	14	.	CASSQGTTGYGYTF	TGTGCCAGCAGCCAAGGTACCACAGGCTATGGCTACACCTTC
.	TRBV21-1	TRBJ1-3	18	.	CASSSSPGTACSGNTIYF	TGTGCCAGCAGCTCATCCCCTGGGACAGCCTGCTCTGGAAACACCATATATTTT
few	TRBV30	TRBJ2-5	13	.	CAWSDWRGETQYF	TGTGCCTGGAGTGACTGGCGGGGAGAGACCCAGTACTTC
.	TRBV19	TRBJ1-6	15	TRBD1	CASDSRQGENSPLHF	TGTGCCAGCGATTCGAGGCAGGGGGAAAATTCACCCCTCCACTTT
.	TRBV2	TRBJ2-7	14	.	CASSESLADDEQYF	TGTGCCAGCAGTGAGAGTCTAGCAGACGACGAGCAGTACTTC
.	TRBV7-8	TRBJ1-2	13	.	CASSLRPGDGYTF	TGTGCCAGCAGCTTAAGGCCAGGGGATGGCTACACCTTC
.	TRBV6-5	TRBJ2-2	15	.	CASSLTPSNTGELFF	TGTGCCAGCAGTTTGACACCATCGAACACCGGGGAGCTGTTTTTT
.	TRBV19	TRBJ2-5	16	TRBD2	CASSRTSGGTSQTQYF	TGTGCCAGTAGTCGAACTAGCGGGGGGACCTCCCAAACCCAGTACTTC
.	TRBV6-5	TRBJ1-3	13	TRBD1	CAGGQSSGNTIYF	TGTGCCGGGGGACAGTCCTCTGGAAACACCATATATTTT
.	TRBV5-6	TRBJ1-5	15	TRBD1	CASSLGTVSNQPQHF	TGTGCCAGCAGCCTCGGGACAGTTAGCAATCAGCCCCAGCATTTT
.	TRBV11-2	TRBJ1-6	15	.	CASSLSTGRNSPLHF	TGTGCCAGCAGCTTAAGTACAGGGCGGAATTCACCCCTCCACTTT
.	TRBV2	TRBJ2-2	17	TRBD2	CASSEFDSGGFGGELFF	TGTGCCAGCAGTGAATTTGATAGCGGGGGGTTCGGCGGGGAGCTGTTTTTT
.	TRBV5-1	TRBJ2-5	15	TRBD1	CASSPTGGGQETQYF	TGCGCCAGCAGCCCGACAGGGGGAGGACAAGAGACCCAGTACTTC
.	TRBV28	TRBJ2-1	16	.	CASSPSGTNNLDEQFF	TGTGCCAGCAGCCCATCTGGGACAAATAATTTGGATGAGCAGTTCTTC
.	TRBV5-4	TRBJ1-2	12	.	CASSLAGYGYTF	TGTGCCAGCAGCTTGGCCGGGTACGGCTACACCTTC
.	TRBV7-9	TRBJ1-6	15	TRBD1	CASTPQGGWDSPLHF	TGTGCCAGCACCCCCCAGGGGGGTTGGGATTCACCCCTCCACTTT
.	TRBV28	TRBJ1-4	15	.	CASSLFSRGNEKLFF	TGTGCCAGCAGTTTATTTTCCCGCGGAAATGAAAAACTGTTTTTT
.	TRBV30	TRBJ1-3	13	.	CARSLGPGNTIYF	TGTGCCCGTAGCCTGGGTCCTGGAAACACCATATATTTT
.	TRBV5-1	TRBJ1-2	16	.	CASSGGSGQSYYGYTF	TGCGCCAGCAGCGGGGGATCCGGACAGAGCTATTATGGCTACACCTTC
.	TRBV2	TRBJ1-2	16	TRBD1	CASSPGQGAPNYGYTF	TGTGCCAGCAGCCCCGGACAGGGGGCGCCTAACTATGGCTACACCTTC
.	TRBV12-5	TRBJ2-3	12	.	CASAAGSYTQYF	TGTGCTAGTGCAGCCGGGAGTTATACGCAGTATTTT
.	TRBV6-5	TRBJ1-1	14	.	CASSYRTGDTEAFF	TGTGCCAGCAGTTACAGAACCGGGGACACTGAAGCTTTCTTT
.	TRBV5-3	TRBJ1-5	13	.	CARRSRFNQPQHF	TGTGCCAGAAGGAGTAGATTTAATCAGCCCCAGCATTTT
.	TRBV10-2	TRBJ2-3	14	TRBD2	CASSVAGGRDTQYF	TGCGCCAGCAGTGTAGCGGGGGGGCGGGATACGCAGTATTTT
.	TRBV5-6	TRBJ1-1	14	.	CASSLEAGGTEAFF	TGTGCCAGCAGCTTGGAGGCGGGGGGGACTGAAGCTTTCTTT
.	TRBV29-1	TRBJ1-2	13	.	CSVDRSGGYGYTF	TGCAGCGTCGATAGGTCAGGCGGGTATGGCTACACCTTC
.	TRBV6-4	TRBJ2-1	13	.	CASSALGANEQFF	TGTGCCAGCAGTGCCCTTGGGGCGAATGAGCAGTTCTTC
.	TRBV14	TRBJ1-2	16	TRBD1	CASSQGTGRSNYGYTF	TGTGCCAGCAGCCAGGGGACAGGGCGATCTAACTATGGCTACACCTTC
.	TRBV28	TRBJ2-5	14	TRBD1	CASVRTGGGETQYF	TGTGCCAGCGTCCGGACAGGGGGTGGGGAGACCCAGTACTTC
.	TRBV28	TRBJ2-6	16	.	CASSLEPGSGANVLTF	TGTGCCAGCAGTTTGGAGCCGGGCTCTGGGGCCAACGTCCTGACTTTC
.	TRBV12-5	TRBJ1-1	13	.	CASAPGGGAEAFF	TGTGCTAGTGCCCCTGGGGGGGGAGCGGAAGCTTTCTTT
.	TRBV10-3	TRBJ1-2	13	.	CAIRLDTTYGYTF	TGTGCCATCAGATTAGACACCACCTATGGCTACACCTTC
.	TRBV9	TRBJ1-2	16	.	CASSGHTGPSNYGYTF	TGTGCCAGCAGCGGGCACACAGGGCCTTCTAACTATGGCTACACCTTC
.	TRBV4-1	TRBJ1-2	16	TRBD1	CASSQDPGQGARGYTF	TGCGCCAGCAGCCAGGATCCGGGACAGGGGGCGCGTGGCTACACCTTC
.	TRBV19	TRBJ1-5	14	.	CASSIVKGNQPQHF	TGTGCCAGTAGTATAGTAAAGGGGAATCAGCCCCAGCATTTT
.	TRBV10-3	TRBJ1-6	12	.	CAISESGAPLHF	TGTGCCATCAGTGAGTCCGGAGCTCCCCTCCACTTT
.	TRBV3-1/TRBV3-2	TRBJ1-2	13	.	CASSQDLNYGYTF	TGTGCCAGCAGCCAAGATCTTAACTATGGCTACACCTTC
once	TRBV6-5	TRBJ1-1	12	.	CASSYNGPQAFF	TGTGCCAGCAGTTACAATGGGCCCCAAGCTTTCTTT
once	TRBV28	TRBJ1-2	14	TRBD1	CASSLSGTGDGYTF	TGTGCCAGCAGTTTATCCGGGACAGGGGATGGCTACACCTTC
once	TRBV10-3	TRBJ1-1	15	.	CAIRGIRGANTEAFF	TGTGCCATCAGGGGGATCAGGGGCGCAAACACTGAAGCTTTCTTT
.	TRBV19	TRBJ1-2	16	TRBD1	CASSRHRGQVDYGYTF	TGTGCCAGTAGTAGACACAGGGGGCAAGTCGACTATGGCTACACCTTC
.	TRBV2	TRBJ1-4	15	.	CASTFWRGTNEKLFF	TGTGCCAGCACCTTCTGGAGGGGCACTAATGAAAAACTGTTTTTT
.	TRBV2	TRBJ2-7	13	.	CASGFDNSYEQYF	TGTGCCAGCGGGTTCGACAACTCCTACGAGCAGTACTTC
.	TRBV21-1	TRBJ2-3	14	.	CASTELAFPDTQYF	TGTGCCAGCACGGAACTAGCGTTCCCAGATACGCAGTATTTT
.	TRBV5-1	TRBJ2-1	15	TRBD2	CASSDPRGVNNEQFF	TGCGCCAGCAGCGACCCACGGGGGGTAAACAATGAGCAGTTCTTC
.	TRBV29-1	TRBJ1-1	12	.	CSVEEFVRGAFF	TGCAGCGTTGAAGAATTCGTCAGGGGAGCTTTCTTT
.	TRBV11-2	TRBJ2-2	15	TRBD2	CASSQLAGASGELFF	TGTGCCAGCAGCCAACTAGCGGGAGCGTCCGGGGAGCTGTTTTTT
once	TRBV5-8	TRBJ2-1	17	.	CASSKESLSGSYNEQFF	TGTGCCAGCAGCAAAGAGTCGCTGAGCGGCTCCTACAATGAGCAGTTCTTC